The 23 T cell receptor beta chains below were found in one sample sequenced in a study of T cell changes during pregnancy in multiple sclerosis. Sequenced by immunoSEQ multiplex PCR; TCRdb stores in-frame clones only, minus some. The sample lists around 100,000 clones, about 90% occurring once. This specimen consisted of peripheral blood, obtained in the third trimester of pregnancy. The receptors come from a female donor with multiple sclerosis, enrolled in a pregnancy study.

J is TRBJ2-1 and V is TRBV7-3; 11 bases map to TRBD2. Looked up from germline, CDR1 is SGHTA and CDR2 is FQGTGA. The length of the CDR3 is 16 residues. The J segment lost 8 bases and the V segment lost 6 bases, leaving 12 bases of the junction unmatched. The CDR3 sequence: CASSLWGGLAAHEQFF. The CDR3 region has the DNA TGTGCCAGCAGTTTATGGGGGGGACTAGCGGCCCATGAGCAGTTCTTC.

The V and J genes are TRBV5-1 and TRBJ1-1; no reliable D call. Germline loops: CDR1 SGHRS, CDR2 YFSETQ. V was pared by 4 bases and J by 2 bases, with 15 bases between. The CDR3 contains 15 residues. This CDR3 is CASSVSPDTNTEAFF. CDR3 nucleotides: TGCGCCAGCAGCGTGTCTCCAGACACCAACACTGAAGCTTTCTTT.

This CDR3 reads CASSEALGGEQYF. DNA for the CDR3: TGTGCCAGCAGTGAAGCCCTAGGGGGCGAGCAGTACTTC. The V gene is TRBV2, the J gene TRBJ2-7; weak D call: TRBD1 (6 bases). Trimming took off 0 bases at V and 6 bases at J, with 9 bases between the two ends. This CDR3 is 13 amino acids long. Germline V gives CDR1 SNHLY, CDR2 FYNNEI.

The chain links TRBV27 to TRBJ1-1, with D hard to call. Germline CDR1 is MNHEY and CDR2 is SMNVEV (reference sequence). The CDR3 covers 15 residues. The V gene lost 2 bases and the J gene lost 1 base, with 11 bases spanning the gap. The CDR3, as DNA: TGTGCCAGCAGTTTAACGCGACGGGGGAACACTGAAGCTTTCTTT. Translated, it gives CASSLTRRGNTEAFF.

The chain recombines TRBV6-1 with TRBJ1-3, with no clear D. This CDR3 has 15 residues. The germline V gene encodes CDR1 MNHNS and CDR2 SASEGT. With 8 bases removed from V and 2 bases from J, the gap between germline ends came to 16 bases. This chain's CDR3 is CASPGKVRPGNTIYF. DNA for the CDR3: TGTGCCAGCCCGGGTAAGGTTCGACCTGGAAACACCATATATTTT.

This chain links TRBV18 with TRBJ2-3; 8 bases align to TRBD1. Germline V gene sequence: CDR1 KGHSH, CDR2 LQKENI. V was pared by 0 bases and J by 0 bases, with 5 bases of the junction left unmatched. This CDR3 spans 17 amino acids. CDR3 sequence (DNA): TGTGCCAGCTCACCACCGGTTCAGGGGGCCAGCACAGATACGCAGTATTTT. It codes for CASSPPVQGASTDTQYF.

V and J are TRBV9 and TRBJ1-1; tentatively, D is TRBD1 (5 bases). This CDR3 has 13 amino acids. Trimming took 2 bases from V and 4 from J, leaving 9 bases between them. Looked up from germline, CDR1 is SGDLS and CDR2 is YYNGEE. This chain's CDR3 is CASSVTGVTEAFF. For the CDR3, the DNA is TGTGCCAGCAGCGTGACGGGGGTCACTGAAGCTTTCTTT.

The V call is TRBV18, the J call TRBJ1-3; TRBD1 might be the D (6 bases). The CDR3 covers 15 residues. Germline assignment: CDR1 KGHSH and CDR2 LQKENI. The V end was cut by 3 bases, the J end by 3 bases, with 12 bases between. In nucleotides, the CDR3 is TGTGCCAGCTCACCGGCCCAGGGGTTTGGAAACACCATATATTTT. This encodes CASSPAQGFGNTIYF.

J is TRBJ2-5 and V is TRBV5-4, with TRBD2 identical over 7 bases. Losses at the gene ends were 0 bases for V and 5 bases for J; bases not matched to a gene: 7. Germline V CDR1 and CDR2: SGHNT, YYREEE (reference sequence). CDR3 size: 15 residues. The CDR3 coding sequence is TGTGCCAGCAGCTTGGGGACTAGTGATCGCGAGACCCAGTACTTC. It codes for CASSLGTSDRETQYF.

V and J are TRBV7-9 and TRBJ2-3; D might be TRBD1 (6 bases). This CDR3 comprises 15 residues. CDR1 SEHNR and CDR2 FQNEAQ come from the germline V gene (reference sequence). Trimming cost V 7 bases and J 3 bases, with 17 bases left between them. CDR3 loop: CASTQSQGSTDTQYF. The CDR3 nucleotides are TGTGCCAGCACCCAATCACAGGGCTCGACAGATACGCAGTATTTT.

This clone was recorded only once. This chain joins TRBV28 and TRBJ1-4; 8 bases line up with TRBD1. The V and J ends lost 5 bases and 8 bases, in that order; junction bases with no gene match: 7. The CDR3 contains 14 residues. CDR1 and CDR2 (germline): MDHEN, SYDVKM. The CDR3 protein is CASSLRGPGEKLFF. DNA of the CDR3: TGTGCCAGCAGTCTCAGGGGGCCGGGGGAAAAACTGTTTTTT. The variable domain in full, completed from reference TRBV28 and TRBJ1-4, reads DVKVTQSSRYLVKRTGEKVFLECVQDMDHENMFWYRQDPGLGLRLIYFSYDVKMKEKGDIPEGYSVSREKKERFSLILESASTNQTSMYLCASSLRGPGEKLFFGSGTQLSVL.

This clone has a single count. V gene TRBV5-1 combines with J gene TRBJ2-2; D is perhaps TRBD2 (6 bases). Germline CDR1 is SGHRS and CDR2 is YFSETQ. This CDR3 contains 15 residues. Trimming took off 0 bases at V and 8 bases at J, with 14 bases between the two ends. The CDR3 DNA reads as TGCGCCAGCAGCTTGGAGTCGACTAGAGGTGGGGAGCTGTTTTTT. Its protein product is CASSLESTRGGELFF.

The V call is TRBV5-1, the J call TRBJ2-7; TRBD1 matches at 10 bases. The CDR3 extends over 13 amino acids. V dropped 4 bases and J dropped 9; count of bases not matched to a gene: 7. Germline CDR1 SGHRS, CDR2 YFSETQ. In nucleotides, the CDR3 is TGCGCCAGCAGCACTGGGACAGGGGATGGGCAGTACTTC. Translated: CASSTGTGDGQYF.

CDR3: CASSRPGITEAFF. As DNA, the CDR3 is TGTGCCAGCAGCCGACCGGGGATCACTGAAGCTTTCTTT. The chain combines TRBV13 with TRBJ1-1, with D unclear. CDR1 is PRHDT and CDR2 is FYEKMQ in the germline V gene (reference sequence). Trimming took off 5 bases at V and 4 bases at J, with 11 bases between the two ends. This CDR3 contains 13 residues.

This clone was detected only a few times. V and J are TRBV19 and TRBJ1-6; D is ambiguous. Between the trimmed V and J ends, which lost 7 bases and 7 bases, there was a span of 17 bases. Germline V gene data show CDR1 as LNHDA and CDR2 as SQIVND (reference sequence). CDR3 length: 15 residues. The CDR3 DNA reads TGTGCCAGTACCACCGAAGGGAGCTGGAATTCACCCCTCCACTTT. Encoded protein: CASTTEGSWNSPLHF.

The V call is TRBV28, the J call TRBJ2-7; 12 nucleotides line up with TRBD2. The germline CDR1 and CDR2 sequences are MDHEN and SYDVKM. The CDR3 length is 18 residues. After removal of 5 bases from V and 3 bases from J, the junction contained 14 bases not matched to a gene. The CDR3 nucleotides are TGTGCCAGCAGTAACGCCGGGACTAGCGGGCCAGGGGGCTACGAGCAGTACTTC. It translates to CASSNAGTSGPGGYEQYF.

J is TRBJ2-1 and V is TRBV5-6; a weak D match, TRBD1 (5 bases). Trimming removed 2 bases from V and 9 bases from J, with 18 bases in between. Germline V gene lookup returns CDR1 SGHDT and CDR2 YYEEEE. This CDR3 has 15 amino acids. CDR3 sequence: CASSFRSGRLGEQFF. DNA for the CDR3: TGTGCCAGCAGCTTTCGGTCAGGGCGTTTAGGTGAGCAGTTCTTC. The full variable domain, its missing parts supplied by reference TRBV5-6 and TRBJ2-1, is DAGVTQSPTHLIKTRGQQVTLRCSPKSGHDTVSWYQQALGQGPQFIFQYYEEEERQRGNFPDRFSGHQFPNYSSELNVNALLLGDSALYLCASSFRSGRLGEQFFGPGTRLTVL.

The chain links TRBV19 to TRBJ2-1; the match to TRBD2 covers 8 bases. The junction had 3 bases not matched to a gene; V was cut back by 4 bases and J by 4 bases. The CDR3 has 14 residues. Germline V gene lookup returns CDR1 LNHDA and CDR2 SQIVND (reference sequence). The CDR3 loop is CASSSSGKYNEQFF. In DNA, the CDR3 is TGTGCCAGTAGTAGTAGCGGGAAATACAATGAGCAGTTCTTC.

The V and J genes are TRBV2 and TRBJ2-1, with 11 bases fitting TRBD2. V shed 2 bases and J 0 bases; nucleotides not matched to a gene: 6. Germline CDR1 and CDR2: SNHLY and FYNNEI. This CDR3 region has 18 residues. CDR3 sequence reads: CASSERLAGGTSYNEQFF. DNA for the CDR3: TGTGCCAGCAGTGAAAGGCTAGCGGGAGGAACCTCCTACAATGAGCAGTTCTTC.

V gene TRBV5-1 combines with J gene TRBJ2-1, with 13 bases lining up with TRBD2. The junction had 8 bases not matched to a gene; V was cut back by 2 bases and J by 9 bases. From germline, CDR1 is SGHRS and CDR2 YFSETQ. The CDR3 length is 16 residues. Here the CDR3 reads CASSFSTSGGAGEQFF. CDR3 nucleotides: TGCGCCAGCAGCTTCTCAACTAGCGGGGGGGCCGGTGAGCAGTTCTTC.

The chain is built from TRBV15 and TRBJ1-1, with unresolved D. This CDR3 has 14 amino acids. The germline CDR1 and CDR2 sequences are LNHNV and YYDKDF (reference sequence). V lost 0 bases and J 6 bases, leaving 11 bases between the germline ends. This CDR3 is CATSREGGRAEAFF. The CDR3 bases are TGTGCCACCAGCAGAGAGGGAGGTCGGGCTGAAGCTTTCTTT.

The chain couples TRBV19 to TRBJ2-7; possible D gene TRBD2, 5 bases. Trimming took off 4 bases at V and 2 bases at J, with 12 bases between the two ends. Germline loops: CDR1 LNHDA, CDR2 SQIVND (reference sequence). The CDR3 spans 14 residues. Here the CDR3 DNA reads TGTGCCAGTAGTAGCCGAGGGCAGACCTACGAGCAGTACTTC. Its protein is CASSSRGQTYEQYF.

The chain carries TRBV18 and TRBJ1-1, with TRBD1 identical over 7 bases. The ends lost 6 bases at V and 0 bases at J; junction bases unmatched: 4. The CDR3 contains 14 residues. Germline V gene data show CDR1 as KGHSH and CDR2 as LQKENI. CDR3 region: CASSLQGLNTEAFF. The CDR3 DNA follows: TGTGCCAGCTCCCTACAGGGGCTGAACACTGAAGCTTTCTTT.